This TCR beta chain was found in a study of blood T cell repertoires in COVID-19. In germline, CDR1 is KGHSH, CDR2 LQKENI. There are 17 residues in the CDR3. The J segment lost 3 bases and the V segment lost 3 bases, leaving 10 bases of the junction unmatched. Assay used: immunoSEQ multiplex PCR; TCRdb lists only in-frame clones, some missing. The table has 90,000 to 140,000 clones, about 86% seen once; the top ten hold 37%. The sequenced material came from peripheral blood. This clonotype was sampled from a man older than 75 with acute or convalescent COVID-19. The chain recombines TRBV18 with TRBJ2-2; 7 bases fit TRBD2. This chain's CDR3 is CASSPRLAGADTGELFF. In nucleotides, the CDR3 is TGTGCCAGCTCACCGCGGCTGGCGGGAGCGGACACCGGGGAGCTGTTTTTT.